The rows below give T cell receptor beta chains drawn from one sample of a study of OX40 agonist ivuxolimab in advanced cancers. Method: immunoSEQ multiplex PCR; TCRdb's copy keeps in-frame clones and lacks some. The table lists roughly 90,000 clones, roughly 87% of them singletons. This specimen consisted of CD4+ or CD8+ T cells sorted from blood, obtained in a trial of the OX40 agonist ivuxolimab. These receptors originate from an adult with an advanced solid tumor such as melanoma, head and neck, liver or kidney cancer. Both conserved end residues are part of each CDR3.

j_call v_call cdr3_length cdr3_aa
TRBJ2-7 TRBV5-7 15 CASSLGAGGPYEQYF
TRBJ1-2 TRBV5-1 15 CASSLGGTQNYGYTF
TRBJ2-3 TRBV6-4 13 CASSVQGADTQYF
TRBJ1-5 TRBV2 14 CASSDMGGNQPQHF
TRBJ1-1 TRBV12-2 10 CASRPTEAFF
TRBJ2-3 TRBV6-1 17 CASSEGVKAGATDTQYF
TRBJ2-6 TRBV7-8 16 CASSQGQLSGANVLTF
TRBJ1-5 TRBV5-4 15 CASSNGDYSNQPQHF
TRBJ1-6 TRBV4-3 14 CASSQATDNSPLHF
TRBJ1-4 TRBV11-2 13 CASSPGARGKLFF
TRBJ2-1 TRBV5-1 16 CASSLGPAGGNNEQFF
TRBJ1-2 TRBV30 13 CAWTLRGLDGYTF
TRBJ1-6 TRBV6-5 12 CASSESNSPLHF
TRBJ2-5 TRBV5-1 15 CASSLGDRAKETQYF
TRBJ2-3 TRBV6-1 16 CASSGGLAANTDTQYF
TRBJ2-5 TRBV5-4 14 CASSPPGAWETQYF
TRBJ2-7 TRBV5-1 17 CASSLGGPGKRSYEQYF
TRBJ2-1 TRBV7-3 14 CASSSGGSYNEQFF